The present entry profiles one TCR beta chain with its context. Per germline, CDR1 MNHNS and CDR2 SASEGT. CDR3 length: 15 amino acids. TCRdb reprocessed the 5' RACE reads and reports one entry per CDR3 protein, with no DNA. This listing includes approximately 390,000 distinct CDR3 sequences. These data belong to a study of monozygotic twins with inflammatory bowel disease. The material sequenced was blood. The gene calls are TRBV6-1 and TRBJ1-5. This TCR derives from a human donor with ulcerative colitis or Crohn's disease, or a healthy co-twin of an affected twin (not recorded which). This CDR3 reads CASSEMGFSNQPQHF.